These 4 T cell receptor beta chains came from one sample sequenced in a study of Ad26.COV2.S vaccination and SARS-CoV-2 variants. Sequencing used immunoSEQ multiplex PCR; TCRdb keeps in-frame clones, though not all of them. The top ten hold roughly 1.7% of the sample, which has about 390,000 clones, 92% seen once. Indicated treatment: about 20 received Ad26.COV2.S at low or high dose, single or two shots; about five received placebo; per-sample allocation not given. Repertoires come from day 63 after the first vaccine or placebo injection. The sequencing here drew on peripheral blood, taken in a trial of Ad26.COV2.S vaccine versus placebo. These receptors all come from a person between 18 and 60 years old who received the Ad26.COV2.S COVID-19 vaccine or a placebo.

The rearrangement uses TRBV29-1 and TRBJ2-3; TRBD1 matches at 8 bases. V shed 4 bases and J 0 bases; nucleotides not matched to a gene: 3. The CDR3 has 14 amino acids. The germline CDR1 and CDR2 sequences are SQVTM and ANQGSEA. The CDR3 reads CSVGTGLSTDTQYF. The CDR3 DNA sequence: TGCAGCGTTGGGACAGGGCTTAGCACAGATACGCAGTATTTT.

This sequence joins TRBV7-9 and TRBJ2-1; 9 nucleotides line up with TRBD2. CDR1 SEHNR and CDR2 FQNEAQ come from the germline V gene (reference sequence). The V segment lost 5 bases and the J segment 5 bases; nucleotides outside the gene matches: 13. The CDR3 extends over 17 amino acids. CDR3 DNA sequence: TGTGCCAGCAGCCCCCCGGGGTCGGTAGCGGGGGACAATGAGCAGTTCTTC. It specifies CASSPPGSVAGDNEQFF.

The rearrangement links TRBV11-2 to TRBJ2-1; TRBD2 agrees at 10 bases. Germline CDR1 and CDR2: SGHAT and FQNNGV. The V gene end was trimmed by 1 base and the J gene end by 9 bases; junction bases not matched to a gene: 15. The CDR3 has 18 amino acids. The CDR3 loop reads CASSLAPSGGKLKGEQFF. CDR3 nucleotides: TGTGCCAGCAGCTTAGCACCTAGCGGGGGAAAACTTAAGGGTGAGCAGTTCTTC.

V usage is TRBV5-1 and J usage is TRBJ1-1; 9 nucleotides line up with TRBD1. CDR1 SGHRS and CDR2 YFSETQ come from the germline V gene. This CDR3 has 14 amino acids. V gave up 4 bases and J gave up 6 bases; unmatched junction bases: 7. The CDR3 spells CASSLKGQGAEAFF. The CDR3 DNA is TGCGCCAGCAGCCTAAAGGGACAGGGCGCTGAAGCTTTCTTT.